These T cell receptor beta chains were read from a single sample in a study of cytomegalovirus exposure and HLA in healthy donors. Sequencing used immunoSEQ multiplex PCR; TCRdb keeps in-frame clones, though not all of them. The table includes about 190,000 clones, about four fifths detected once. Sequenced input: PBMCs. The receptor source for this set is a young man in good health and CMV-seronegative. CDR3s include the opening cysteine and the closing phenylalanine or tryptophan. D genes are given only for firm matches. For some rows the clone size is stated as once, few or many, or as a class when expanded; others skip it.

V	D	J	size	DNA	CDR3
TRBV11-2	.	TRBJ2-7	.	TGTGCCAGCAGCTTAAGACAGCTCTACGAGCAGTACTTC	CASSLRQLYEQYF
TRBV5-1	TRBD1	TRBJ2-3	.	TGCGCCAGCAGCCCGGGACAGACTAGCACAGATACGCAGTATTTT	CASSPGQTSTDTQYF
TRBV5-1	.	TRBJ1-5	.	TGCGCCAGCAGCTACCCGAAACCAACAGGGCGCGGCAATCAGCCCCAGCATTTT	CASSYPKPTGRGNQPQHF
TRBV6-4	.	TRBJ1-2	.	TGTGCCAGCAGTGACGTTTTCCAGGGGATCGGTGGCTACACCTTC	CASSDVFQGIGGYTF
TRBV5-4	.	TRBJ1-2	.	TGTGCCAGCAGCCGCAGAAGTTCCGACTATAACTATGGCTACACCTTC	CASSRRSSDYNYGYTF
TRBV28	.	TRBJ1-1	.	TGTGCCAGCAGTTTTCAAACCGGTAACGGGTTGTTT	CASSFQTGNGLF
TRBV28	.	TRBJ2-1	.	TGTGCCAGCAGTCCGACAGGCAAGAGCTCCTACAATGAGCAGTTCTTC	CASSPTGKSSYNEQFF
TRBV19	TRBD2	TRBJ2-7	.	TGTGCCAGTAGTACTCCGAGGACTAGCGGGAGGGCCCGATCGCGCGAGCAGTACTTC	CASSTPRTSGRARSREQYF
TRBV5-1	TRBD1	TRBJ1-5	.	TGCGCCAGCAGCTTGGGGCCTACAGGGGCCTATAGCAATCAGCCCCAGCATTTT	CASSLGPTGAYSNQPQHF
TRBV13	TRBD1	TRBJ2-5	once	TGTGCCAGCAGCTCCCCTTTGGACAGGGGGCTGAGAGAGCAGTACTTC	CASSSPLDRGLREQYF
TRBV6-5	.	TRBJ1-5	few	TGTGCCAGATCCTTCCGGGTCCCATGTTTTTTT	CARSFRVPCFF
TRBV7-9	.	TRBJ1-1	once	TGTTCCAGCAGCTCTCGGACAGCTAGTAACACTGAAGCTTTCTTT	CSSSSRTASNTEAFF
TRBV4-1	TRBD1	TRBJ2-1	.	TGCGCCAGCAGCCAGTCGACAGGGGAGTACAATGAGCAGTTCTTC	CASSQSTGEYNEQFF
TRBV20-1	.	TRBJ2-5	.	TGCAGTGCTTTACAAGAGACCCAGTACTTC	CSALQETQYF
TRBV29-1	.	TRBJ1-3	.	TGCAGCGTATCAGGGCTCTCTGGAAACACCATATATTTT	CSVSGLSGNTIYF
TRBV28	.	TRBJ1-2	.	TGTGCCAGCAGTTTACGACTTCCAAGGAAGACTTATGGCTACACCTTC	CASSLRLPRKTYGYTF
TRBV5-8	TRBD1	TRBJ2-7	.	TGTGCCAGCAGCTTACATCTGAGGACAGGGGTGAGCTACGAGCAGTACTTC	CASSLHLRTGVSYEQYF
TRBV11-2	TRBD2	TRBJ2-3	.	TGTGCCAGCAGCTTACTAGCGGGAGTCGGGTTCACAGATACGCAGTATTTT	CASSLLAGVGFTDTQYF
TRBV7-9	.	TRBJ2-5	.	TGTGCCAGCAGGCCTCGTGGTCCGCGGATGGACAGCAAAGAGACCCAGTACTTC	CASRPRGPRMDSKETQYF
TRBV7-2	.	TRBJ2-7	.	TGTGCCAGCAGCTTGTTACTAGAGTACGAGCAGTACTTC	CASSLLLEYEQYF
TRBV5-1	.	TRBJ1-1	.	TGCGCCAGCAGCTGGGGGGACACTGAAGCTTTCTTT	CASSWGDTEAFF
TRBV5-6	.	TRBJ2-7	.	TGTGCCAGCAGCCCCGAGCACGAGCAGTACTTC	CASSPEHEQYF